Below, 20 T cell receptor beta chains from the same sample are listed, as sequenced in a study of shared clonotypes between healthy human individuals. This table comes from immunoSEQ multiplex PCR, and its TCRdb copy is limited to in-frame clones, with some not included. The sample comprises some 690,000 clones, 90% of which are singletons, and about a third rests with the top ten. Sequencing was performed on memory CD8+ T cells from PBMCs. Subset described: CD45RO+ cells pooled with CCR7-negative TemRA cells. The receptor source for this set is a man aged 18 to 35 in good health. Some clones in this sample may be carry-over from other donors' samples.

CDR3 nucleotide sequence: TGTGCCAGCACCTCTGTAGGGGGATGGGAGACCCAGTACTTC. Its translation is CASTSVGGWETQYF. This chain links TRBV7-2 with TRBJ2-5, with D possibly matching TRBD1 (6 bases). The CDR3 is 14 amino acids. The germline V and J ends were trimmed by 7 bases and 5 bases, with 17 bases remaining between them. CDR1 SGHTA and CDR2 FQGNSA come from the germline V gene.

This clone was counted once. The chain is built from TRBV28 and TRBJ2-1; 11 nucleotides line up with TRBD2. V was pared by 2 bases and J by 3 bases, with 3 bases of the junction left unmatched. CDR3 length: 16 amino acids. Germline V lookup: CDR1 MDHEN, CDR2 SYDVKM. The CDR3 sequence is CASSLLAGGVYNEQFF. The CDR3 DNA is TGTGCCAGCAGTTTACTAGCGGGAGGCGTCTACAATGAGCAGTTCTTC. The variable domain in full, completed from reference TRBV28 and TRBJ2-1, reads DVKVTQSSRYLVKRTGEKVFLECVQDMDHENMFWYRQDPGLGLRLIYFSYDVKMKEKGDIPEGYSVSREKKERFSLILESASTNQTSMYLCASSLLAGGVYNEQFFGPGTRLTVL.

This sequence joins TRBV9 and TRBJ2-5; TRBD2 matches 11 bases. Per the germline V gene, CDR1 is SGDLS and CDR2 is YYNGEE. This CDR3 is built from 15 residues. V lost 3 bases to trimming and J lost 2 bases; unmatched junction nucleotides: 3. CDR3 nucleotides: TGTGCCAGCAGCGGACTAGCGGGATGGCAAGAGACCCAGTACTTC. Translation: CASSGLAGWQETQYF.

CDR3 bases: TGTGCCAGCAGCGACCGGACGGAATTAGAGACCCAGTACTTC. As protein: CASSDRTELETQYF. V gene TRBV9 combines with J gene TRBJ2-5; unclear D gene. The germline CDR1 and CDR2 sequences are SGDLS and YYNGEE. Trimming stripped 3 bases from V and 4 bases from J, with 13 bases between. This CDR3 comprises 14 residues.

The gene calls are TRBV5-1 and TRBJ2-1, with 12 bases lining up with TRBD2. This CDR3 is built from 17 residues. The ends lost 4 bases at V and 7 bases at J; junction bases unmatched: 12. From germline, CDR1 is SGHRS and CDR2 YFSETQ. The CDR3 region is CASSPNERTSGINEQFF. The CDR3 nucleotides are TGCGCCAGCAGCCCGAATGAGCGGACTAGCGGGATAAATGAGCAGTTCTTC.

The chain couples TRBV9 to TRBJ2-7; D remains ambiguous. Per the germline V gene, CDR1 is SGDLS and CDR2 is YYNGEE. The length of the CDR3 is 12 residues. Trimming took off 5 bases at V and 1 base at J, with 7 bases between the two ends. The chain's CDR3 is CASSFNSYEQYF. CDR3 sequence (DNA): TGTGCCAGCAGTTTTAATTCCTACGAGCAGTACTTC.

The rearrangement links TRBV7-9 to TRBJ2-3; 9 bases line up with TRBD2. V shed 2 bases and J 4 bases; nucleotides not matched to a gene: 10. CDR1 and CDR2 (germline): SEHNR, FQNEAQ (reference sequence). The CDR3 length is 17 residues. The chain's CDR3 is CASSLYAGGPLSDTQYF. In DNA, the CDR3 is TGTGCCAGCAGCTTATATGCGGGAGGGCCTTTGTCAGATACGCAGTATTTT.

This clone is a singleton in its sample. The chain links TRBV28 to TRBJ1-1; TRBD1 is a possible D gene (5 bases). This CDR3 has 15 amino acids. Between the trimmed V and J ends, which lost 2 bases and 4 bases, there was a span of 14 bases. Germline CDR1 MDHEN, CDR2 SYDVKM. The chain's CDR3 is CASSLGLGEGTEAFF. For the CDR3, the DNA is TGTGCCAGCAGTTTAGGGCTGGGGGAAGGCACTGAAGCTTTCTTT.

The chain has TRBV11-3 and TRBJ2-5; D might be TRBD2 (6 bases). The CDR3 runs 13 residues. Germline values: CDR1 SGHNT, CDR2 YENEEA. Deletions cut 4 bases from V and 2 bases from J, with 8 bases between. In nucleotides, the CDR3 is TGTGCCAGCAGCTCGGGACTTCAAGAGACCCAGTACTTC. Protein: CASSSGLQETQYF. The variable domain in full, with the rest retrieved from reference TRBV11-3 and TRBJ2-5, is EAGVVQSPRYKIIEKKQPVAFWCNPISGHNTLYWYLQNLGQGPELLIRYENEEAVDDSQLPKDRFSAERLKGVDSTLKIQPAELGDSAVYLCASSSGLQETQYFGPGTRLLVL.

The V gene is TRBV6-5, the J gene TRBJ2-1, with D perhaps given as TRBD1 or TRBD2 (5 bases each). Germline V gene data show CDR1 as MNHEY and CDR2 as SVGAGI. Trimming removed 7 bases from V and 6 bases from J, with 16 bases in between. This CDR3 spans 14 amino acids. Written as DNA, the CDR3 is TGTGCCAGCATATCGACAGCCGAGGGCAATGAGCAGTTCTTC. It translates to CASISTAEGNEQFF.

The V and J genes are TRBV7-9 and TRBJ2-7; D not certain. The germline V and J ends were trimmed by 5 bases and 1 base, with 12 bases remaining between them. The CDR3 spans 14 residues. Germline values: CDR1 SEHNR, CDR2 FQNEAQ (reference sequence). Here the CDR3 reads CASSRVRLSYEQYF. CDR3 in DNA: TGTGCCAGCAGCCGCGTCCGGCTTTCCTACGAGCAGTACTTC.

The J gene is TRBJ1-2, the V gene TRBV6-5; 12 bases are a match to TRBD1. Germline assignment: CDR1 MNHEY and CDR2 SVGAGI. The CDR3 is 15 residues long. The trim removed 6 bases at V and 7 bases at J, leaving 9 bases unmatched. This chain's CDR3 is CASRAGTGGIGGYTF. The DNA of the CDR3 is TGTGCCAGCAGGGCCGGGACAGGGGGCATCGGTGGCTACACCTTC.

The V and J genes are TRBV5-4 and TRBJ1-2; possible D gene TRBD1, 5 bases. Between the trimmed V and J ends, which lost 0 bases and 7 bases, there was a span of 19 bases. CDR3 size: 16 residues. The germline V gene encodes CDR1 SGHNT and CDR2 YYREEE (reference sequence). The CDR3 DNA sequence: TGTGCCAGCAGCTTGGCCCGGGACCTCATCGGGAGTGGCTACACCTTC. Protein: CASSLARDLIGSGYTF.

This chain joins TRBV15 and TRBJ2-3, with D perhaps matching TRBD1 (5 bases). This CDR3 comprises 15 residues. Between the trimmed V and J ends, which lost 2 bases and 3 bases, there was a span of 12 bases. CDR1 and CDR2 (germline): LNHNV, YYDKDF (reference sequence). In nucleotides, the CDR3 is TGTGCCACCAGCAGATCATCGACAGTTACAGATACGCAGTATTTT. Translated, it gives CATSRSSTVTDTQYF.

The genes are TRBV13 and TRBJ2-7, with 8 bases matching TRBD2. This CDR3 has 16 residues. Losses at the gene ends were 4 bases for V and 2 bases for J; bases not matched to a gene: 10. Germline assignment: CDR1 PRHDT and CDR2 FYEKMQ (reference sequence). In nucleotides, the CDR3 is TGTGCCAGCAGCTCCCGCTACGCGGGAGGTACCTACGAGCAGTACTTC. Its translation is CASSSRYAGGTYEQYF.

The V gene is TRBV19, the J gene TRBJ1-5, with D perhaps matching TRBD1 (5 bases). V lost 3 bases to trimming and J lost 6 bases, with 12 bases between them. The V gene's germline CDR1 is LNHDA and CDR2 SQIVND (reference sequence). This CDR3 region has 14 residues. The CDR3 DNA reads TGTGCCAGTAGTATGCAGGGTGGTGGTCAGCCCCAGCATTTT. Translating gives CASSMQGGGQPQHF.

About this clone: The same CDR3 can be traced to other DNA sequences in this sample. The rearrangement links TRBV4-3 to TRBJ2-1; D may be TRBD2 (5 bases). V lost 0 bases and J 4 bases, leaving 7 bases between the germline ends. CDR1 and CDR2 (germline): LGHNA, YSLEER. The CDR3 runs 14 residues. CDR3 loop: CASSQEGGYNEQFF. CDR3 DNA: TGCGCCAGCAGCCAAGAAGGAGGATACAATGAGCAGTTCTTC.

The gene calls are TRBV7-6 and TRBJ2-1; a possible D gene is TRBD2 (5 bases). The CDR3 length is 16 residues. Per germline, CDR1 SGHVS and CDR2 FNYEAQ. V lost 5 bases to trimming and J lost 4 bases, with 18 bases between them. The CDR3 DNA sequence: TGTGCCAGCAGCCAGGTATCCCGCCCGGGGTACAATGAGCAGTTCTTC. Protein sequence: CASSQVSRPGYNEQFF.

In this sample, this clone turned up once. For the CDR3, the DNA is TGTGCCAGCAGTTTGGGTAACATTCAGTACTTC. Its translation is CASSLGNIQYF. The chain couples TRBV27 to TRBJ2-4; no clear D. CDR1 MNHEY and CDR2 SMNVEV come from the germline V gene (reference sequence). The length of the CDR3 is 11 residues. Deletions cut 3 bases from V and 7 bases from J, with 4 bases between.

The chain recombines TRBV6-5 with TRBJ2-7; 10 nucleotides line up with TRBD2. J gave up 1 base and V 6 bases, and 6 bases lay outside the gene matches. The CDR3 loop spans 15 amino acids. Germline V CDR1 and CDR2: MNHEY, SVGAGI. CDR3 DNA sequence: TGTGCCAGCAGCTGGGGACTAGCGTCGTCCTACGAGCAGTACTTC. Encoded protein: CASSWGLASSYEQYF.